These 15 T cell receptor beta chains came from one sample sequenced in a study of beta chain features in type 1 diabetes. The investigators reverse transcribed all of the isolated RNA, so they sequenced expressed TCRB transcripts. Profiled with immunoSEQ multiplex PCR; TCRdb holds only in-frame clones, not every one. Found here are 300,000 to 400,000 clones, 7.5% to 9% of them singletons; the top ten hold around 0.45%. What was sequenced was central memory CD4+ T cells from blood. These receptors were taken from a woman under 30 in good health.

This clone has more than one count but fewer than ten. The CDR3 region is CASSYERGSSYNEQFF. CDR3 DNA sequence: TGTGCCAGCAGTTACGAGCGGGGAAGCTCCTACAATGAGCAGTTCTTC. The chain couples TRBV6-5 to TRBJ2-1; 7 nucleotides align to TRBD2. Germline CDR1 is MNHEY and CDR2 is SVGAGI. With V trimmed by 2 bases and J by 0 bases, 4 bases remained unmatched. The CDR3 contains 16 residues.

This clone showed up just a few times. The CDR3 reads CASSEQLRGPTLYEQYF. CDR3 sequence (DNA): TGCGCCAGCAGTGAGCAGCTAAGGGGACCTACGCTGTACGAGCAGTACTTC. The rearrangement joins TRBV10-2 to TRBJ2-7, with D perhaps TRBD1 or TRBD2 (5 bases each). V was cut by 2 bases and J by 4 bases, with 21 bases left in between. This CDR3 contains 17 residues. CDR1 WSHSY and CDR2 SAAADI come from the germline V gene.

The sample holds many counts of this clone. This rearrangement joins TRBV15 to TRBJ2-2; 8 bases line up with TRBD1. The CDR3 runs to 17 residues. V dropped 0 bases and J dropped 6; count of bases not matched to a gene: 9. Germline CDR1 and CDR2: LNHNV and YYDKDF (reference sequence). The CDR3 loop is CATSRDLWTGTSGELFF. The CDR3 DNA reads TGTGCCACCAGCAGAGATCTGTGGACAGGGACCTCCGGGGAGCTGTTTTTT.

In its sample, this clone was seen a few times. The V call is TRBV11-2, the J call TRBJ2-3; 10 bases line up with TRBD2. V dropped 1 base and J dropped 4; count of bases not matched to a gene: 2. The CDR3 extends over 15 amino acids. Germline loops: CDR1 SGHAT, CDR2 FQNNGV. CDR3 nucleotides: TGTGCCAGCAGCTTAGTACTAGCGGGATCAGATACGCAGTATTTT. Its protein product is CASSLVLAGSDTQYF.

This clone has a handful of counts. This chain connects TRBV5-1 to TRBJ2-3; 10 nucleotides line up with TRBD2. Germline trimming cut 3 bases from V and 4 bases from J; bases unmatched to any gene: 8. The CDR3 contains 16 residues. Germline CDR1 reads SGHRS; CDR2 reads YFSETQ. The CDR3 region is CASSYGTSVGPDTQYF. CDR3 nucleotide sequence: TGCGCCAGCAGCTACGGGACTAGCGTTGGACCAGATACGCAGTATTTT.

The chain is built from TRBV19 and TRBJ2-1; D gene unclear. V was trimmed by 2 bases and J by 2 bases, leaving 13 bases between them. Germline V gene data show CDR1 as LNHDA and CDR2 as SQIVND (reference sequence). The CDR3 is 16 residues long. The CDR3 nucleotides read TGTGCCAGTAGTATAAGTTTCGGCAGTACCTACAATGAGCAGTTCTTC. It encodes CASSISFGSTYNEQFF.

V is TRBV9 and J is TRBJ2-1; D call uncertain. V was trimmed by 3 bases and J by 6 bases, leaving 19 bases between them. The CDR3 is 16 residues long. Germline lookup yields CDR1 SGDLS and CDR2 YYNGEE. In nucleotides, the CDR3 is TGTGCCAGCAGCGGCGTTGGCAACCCGAGTCTCAATGAGCAGTTCTTC. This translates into CASSGVGNPSLNEQFF.

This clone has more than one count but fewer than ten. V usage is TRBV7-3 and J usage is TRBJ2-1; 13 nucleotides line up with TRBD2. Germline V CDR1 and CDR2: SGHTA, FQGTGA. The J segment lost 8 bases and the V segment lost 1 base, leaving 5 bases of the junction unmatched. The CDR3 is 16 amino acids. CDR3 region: CASSLSGTSGTDEQFF. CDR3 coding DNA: TGTGCCAGCAGCTTAAGTGGGACTAGCGGGACCGATGAGCAGTTCTTC.

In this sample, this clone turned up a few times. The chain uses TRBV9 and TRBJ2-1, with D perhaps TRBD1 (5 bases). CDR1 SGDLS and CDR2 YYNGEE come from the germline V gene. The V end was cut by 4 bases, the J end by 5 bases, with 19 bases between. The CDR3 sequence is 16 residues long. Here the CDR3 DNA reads TGTGCCAGCAGCCTGTTAGGACAACCCTCTCACAATGAGCAGTTCTTC. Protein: CASSLLGQPSHNEQFF.

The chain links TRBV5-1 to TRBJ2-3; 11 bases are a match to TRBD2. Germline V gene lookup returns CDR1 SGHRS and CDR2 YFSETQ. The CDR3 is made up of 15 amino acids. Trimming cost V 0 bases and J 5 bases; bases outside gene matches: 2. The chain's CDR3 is CASSLVTSGGDTQYF. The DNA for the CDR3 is TGCGCCAGCAGCTTGGTCACTAGCGGGGGAGATACGCAGTATTTT.

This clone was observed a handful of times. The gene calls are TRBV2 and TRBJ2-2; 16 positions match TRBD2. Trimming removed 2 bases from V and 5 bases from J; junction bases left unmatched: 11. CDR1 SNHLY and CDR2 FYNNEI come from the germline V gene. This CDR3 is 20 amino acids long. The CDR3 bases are TGTGCCAGCAGTGAATGGGGGGGACTAGCGGGAGGGCCTTCGACCGGGGAGCTGTTTTTT. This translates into CASSEWGGLAGGPSTGELFF.

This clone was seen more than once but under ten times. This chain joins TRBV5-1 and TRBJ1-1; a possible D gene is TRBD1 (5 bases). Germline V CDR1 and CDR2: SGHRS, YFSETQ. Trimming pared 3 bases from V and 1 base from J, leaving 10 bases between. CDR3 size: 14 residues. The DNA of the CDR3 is TGCGCCAGCAGCTGGGCGACAGCGAACACTGAAGCTTTCTTT. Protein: CASSWATANTEAFF.

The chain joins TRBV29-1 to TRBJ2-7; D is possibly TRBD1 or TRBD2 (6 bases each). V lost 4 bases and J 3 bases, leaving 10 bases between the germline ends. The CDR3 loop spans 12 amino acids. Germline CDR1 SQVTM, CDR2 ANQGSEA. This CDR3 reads CSVVRGHYEQYF. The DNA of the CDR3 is TGCAGCGTTGTCCGGGGGCACTACGAGCAGTACTTC.

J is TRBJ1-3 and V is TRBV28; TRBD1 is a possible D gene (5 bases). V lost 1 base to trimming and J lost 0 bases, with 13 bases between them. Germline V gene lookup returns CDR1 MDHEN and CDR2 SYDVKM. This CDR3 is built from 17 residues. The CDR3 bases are TGTGCCAGCAGTTTATCAGCTGGGGCCGGCTCTGGAAACACCATATATTTT. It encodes CASSLSAGAGSGNTIYF. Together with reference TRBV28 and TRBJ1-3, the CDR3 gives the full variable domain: DVKVTQSSRYLVKRTGEKVFLECVQDMDHENMFWYRQDPGLGLRLIYFSYDVKMKEKGDIPEGYSVSREKKERFSLILESASTNQTSMYLCASSLSAGAGSGNTIYFGEGSWLTVV.

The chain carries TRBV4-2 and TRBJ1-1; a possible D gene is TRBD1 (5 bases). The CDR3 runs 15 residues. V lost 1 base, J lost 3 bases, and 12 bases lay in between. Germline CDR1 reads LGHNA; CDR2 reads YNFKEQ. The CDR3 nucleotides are TGTGCCAGCAGCCAAGGGGGCAGCGTTTACACTGAAGCTTTCTTT. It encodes CASSQGGSVYTEAFF.